The 11 T cell receptor beta chains below come from one sample, sequenced in a study of technical replicates of blood from a few donors. The method was immunoSEQ multiplex PCR; TCRdb's version includes in-frame clones alone and lacks a portion of them. The table has roughly 76,000 clones, roughly 94% seen once. Sequencing was done on a sample of T cells isolated from PBMCs. Receptors originate from a human donor in good health.

The chain joins TRBV11-3 to TRBJ1-1; 8 bases line up with TRBD1. Germline loops: CDR1 SGHNT, CDR2 YENEEA. With V trimmed by 2 bases and J by 3 bases, 5 bases remained unmatched. This CDR3 has 15 amino acids. The DNA of the CDR3 is TGTGCCAGCAGCTTATCCCCGACAGGGGACACTGAAGCTTTCTTT. It yields the protein CASSLSPTGDTEAFF.

The V gene is TRBV5-1, the J gene TRBJ2-5, with no clear D. Trimming removed 3 bases from V and 1 base from J, with 10 bases in between. Per the germline V gene, CDR1 is SGHRS and CDR2 is YFSETQ. The CDR3 runs 14 residues. The DNA of the CDR3 is TGCGCCAGCAGCTCACTCACTGCCCAAGAGACCCAGTACTTC. It yields the protein CASSSLTAQETQYF.

The V and J genes are TRBV20-1 and TRBJ1-2; D gene ambiguous. Germline V gives CDR1 DFQATT, CDR2 SNEGSKA (reference sequence). The V and J ends lost 6 bases and 5 bases respectively, with 7 bases between them. The CDR3 is 10 residues long. This CDR3 reads CSALNYGYTF. CDR3 nucleotide sequence: TGCAGTGCCCTAAATTATGGCTACACCTTC.

V gene TRBV13 combines with J gene TRBJ2-7; a possible D gene is TRBD2 (5 bases). CDR1 and CDR2 (germline): PRHDT, FYEKMQ (reference sequence). This CDR3 has 16 amino acids. The V end lost 3 bases, the J end lost 0 bases, and 15 bases lay between the germline ends. Here the CDR3 DNA reads TGTGCCAGCAGCTTGACCGGGCAGGACTTCTCCTACGAGCAGTACTTC. It encodes CASSLTGQDFSYEQYF.

This chain uses TRBV5-1 with TRBJ2-7; 12 bases fit TRBD1. V trimming: 1 base; J trimming: 4 bases; junction bases outside the gene matches: 12. Looked up from germline, CDR1 is SGHRS and CDR2 is YFSETQ. CDR3 size: 18 residues. The CDR3 protein is CASSLLPLPGQGAYEQYF. For the CDR3, the DNA is TGCGCCAGCAGCTTGCTCCCCTTACCGGGACAGGGGGCTTACGAGCAGTACTTC.

The chain recombines TRBV7-8 with TRBJ1-2; a possible D gene is TRBD1 (5 bases). CDR1 is SGHVS, CDR2 FQNEAQ, per germline. The CDR3 runs to 14 residues. Trimming left V 5 bases short and J 4 bases short, with 14 bases between. The chain's CDR3 is CASSVAGLGYGYTF. The CDR3 DNA is TGTGCCAGCAGCGTCGCGGGGCTTGGCTATGGCTACACCTTC.

This chain connects TRBV18 to TRBJ2-5, with D possibly TRBD1 on 5 matching bases. Between the trimmed V and J ends, which lost 8 bases and 3 bases, there was a span of 28 bases. Germline CDR1 is KGHSH and CDR2 is LQKENI. The CDR3 has 18 amino acids. CDR3 sequence (DNA): TGTGCCAGCCCCACGTCATGTTCATCAGGGAACCGGGAAGAGACCCAGTACTTC. Translated: CASPTSCSSGNREETQYF.

This chain connects TRBV9 to TRBJ1-2; D gene ambiguous. Trimming removed 3 bases at V and 8 bases at J, with 20 bases between. Per the germline V gene, CDR1 is SGDLS and CDR2 is YYNGEE. The CDR3 has 15 residues. This chain's CDR3 is CASSGQWGVSRGYTF. For the CDR3, the DNA is TGTGCCAGCAGCGGTCAATGGGGAGTGTCACGGGGCTACACCTTC.

This chain connects TRBV2 to TRBJ2-5; 12 nucleotides match TRBD2. Germline V gene data show CDR1 as SNHLY and CDR2 as FYNNEI. J lost 2 bases, V lost 7 bases, and 11 bases had no gene match. This CDR3 has 17 residues. CDR3 sequence: CASIIWGLAGGQETQYF. CDR3 nucleotide sequence: TGTGCCAGCATCATATGGGGCCTAGCGGGAGGGCAAGAGACCCAGTACTTC.

The chain recombines TRBV11-2 with TRBJ1-1; possible D gene TRBD1, 6 bases. Germline-derived CDR1 and CDR2 are SGHAT and FQNNGV. Trimming pared 6 bases from V and 6 bases from J, leaving 14 bases between. CDR3 length: 13 residues. CDR3 in amino acids: CASRLQGWSEAFF. CDR3 DNA sequence: TGTGCCAGCAGATTACAGGGATGGTCTGAAGCTTTCTTT.

This clone appeared a single time. J is TRBJ2-5 and V is TRBV27; D gene ambiguous. V gave up 1 base and J gave up 4 bases, with 10 bases separating them. The length of the CDR3 is 14 residues. CDR1 and CDR2 (germline): MNHEY, SMNVEV (reference sequence). CDR3 sequence (DNA): TGTGCCAGCAGTTTATATCCGGGTTTAGAGACCCAGTACTTC. Translating gives CASSLYPGLETQYF.